Reported below is one T cell receptor beta chain. Its specificity is unknown. The data are from a study of cytomegalovirus exposure and HLA in healthy donors. Study results and caveats: One cluster of highly shared sequence variants probably arose as a sequencing artifact. Reports indicate that TCR beta sequences accurately predicted the HLA-A and HLA-B alleles of most subjects.

Researchers ran the PCR with 60 Vbeta and 13 Jbeta primers. Generated by immunoSEQ multiplex PCR, the TCRdb table keeps only in-frame clones and is missing some. The data contain some 180,000 clones, around 79% of them singletons. Sampled while nominally healthy, donors likely had unrecorded immune exposures. Sequencing was carried out using PBMCs. This TCR came from a woman in her thirties in good health and CMV-seropositive.

The CDR3 sequence is CASSPRDRGYEQYF. The CDR3 DNA reads as TGCGCCAGCAGCCCTAGGGACAGGGGCTACGAGCAGTACTTC. The chain is built from TRBV5-1 and TRBJ2-7; 10 positions agree with TRBD1. Germline V gene data show CDR1 as SGHRS and CDR2 as YFSETQ. Germline trimming cut 4 bases from V and 3 bases from J; bases unmatched to any gene: 4. CDR3 size: 14 residues.